These T cell receptor beta chains were read from a single sample in a study of OX40 agonist ivuxolimab in advanced cancers. The repertoire was sequenced with immunoSEQ multiplex PCR; TCRdb's copy has only in-frame clones and lacks some. This sample has nearly 80,000 clones; about 91% occur once, and the top ten carry roughly 6.9%. Sample: CD4+ or CD8+ T cells sorted from blood, taken in a trial of the OX40 agonist ivuxolimab. Receptors were obtained from an adult with an advanced solid tumor such as melanoma, head and neck, liver or kidney cancer. Both conserved end residues are part of each CDR3. Fields, in order: J gene, D gene, clone size, V gene, CDR3 protein, CDR3 DNA. The D gene is left open where the match is weak. Clone size is stated in some rows and not others, as once, few, many or a class when expanded.

>TRBJ1-2|TRBD1|.|TRBV6-1
CASSEVQTGTGYGYTF
TGTGCCAGCAGTGAAGTTCAGACAGGGACAGGGTATGGCTACACCTTC
>TRBJ1-2|TRBD1|.|TRBV18
CASSPGQSDYGYTF
TGTGCCAGCTCACCGGGACAGTCGGATTATGGCTACACCTTC
>TRBJ1-2|TRBD1|.|TRBV29-1
CSDRGQGGGGYTF
TGCAGCGACCGAGGACAGGGAGGAGGTGGCTACACCTTC
>TRBJ2-7|.|.|TRBV18
CASSRDSSYEQYF
TGTGCCAGCTCAAGAGACAGTTCCTACGAGCAGTACTTC
>TRBJ1-5|.|once|TRBV5-8
CASSLVGGQVRQPQHF
TGTGCCAGCAGCTTGGTTGGAGGCCAGGTACGACAGCCCCAGCATTTT
>TRBJ1-3|TRBD1|.|TRBV5-1
CASSLEGQFSGNTIYF
TGCGCCAGCAGCTTGGAGGGACAGTTCTCTGGAAACACCATATATTTT
>TRBJ2-5|.|.|TRBV14
CASSRAETQYF
TGTGCCAGCAGCCGGGCCGAGACCCAGTACTTC
>TRBJ2-7|TRBD1|.|TRBV6-5
CASRKRTGIPEHQYF
TGTGCCAGCAGGAAAAGGACAGGGATTCCCGAACACCAGTACTTC
>TRBJ2-5|TRBD1|.|TRBV30
CAWSSGTGKETQYF
TGTGCCTGGAGCTCCGGGACAGGGAAAGAGACCCAGTACTTC
>TRBJ2-1|TRBD2|.|TRBV6-5
CASSSGLAGVYEQFF
TGTGCCAGCAGTTCTGGACTAGCGGGAGTTTATGAGCAGTTCTTC
>TRBJ2-3|.|.|TRBV20-1
CSASGEGTQYF
TGCAGTGCTAGCGGCGAGGGTACGCAGTATTTT
>TRBJ1-2|TRBD1|.|TRBV19
CASSTQGAGYTF
TGTGCCAGTAGTACCCAGGGGGCTGGCTACACCTTC
>TRBJ2-5|TRBD2|.|TRBV11-2
CASSLGRGRWEETQYF
TGTGCCAGCAGCTTGGGCCGCGGGAGATGGGAAGAGACCCAGTACTTC
>TRBJ1-1|TRBD1|.|TRBV30
CAINRGGNTEAFF
TGTGCAATAAACAGGGGTGGGAACACTGAAGCTTTCTTT
>TRBJ2-5|.|.|TRBV4-1
CASSQGLPFSLQKTQYF
TGCGCCAGCAGCCAAGGGTTGCCATTCAGCCTCCAGAAGACCCAGTACTTC
>TRBJ2-2|TRBD2|.|TRBV15
CATAQRLADTGELFF
TGTGCCACCGCCCAGAGACTAGCGGACACCGGGGAGCTGTTTTTT
>TRBJ2-1|TRBD2|.|TRBV2
CASSGLADYNEQFF
TGTGCCAGCAGTGGACTAGCAGACTACAATGAGCAGTTCTTC
>TRBJ2-6|.|.|TRBV10-1
CASSAQGSGANVLTF
TGCGCCAGCAGTGCGCAGGGGTCTGGGGCCAACGTCCTGACTTTC
>TRBJ2-2|.|once|TRBV5-4
CASRLGATSNTGELFF
TGTGCCAGCAGGTTGGGCGCCACCTCGAACACCGGGGAGCTGTTTTTT
>TRBJ1-1|.|.|TRBV9
CASSETQGIDTEAFF
TGTGCCAGCAGCGAGACACAGGGAATAGACACTGAAGCTTTCTTT
>TRBJ2-1|TRBD1|.|TRBV6-5
CASRSGQGIYNEQFF
TGTGCCAGCCGCTCGGGACAGGGGATCTACAATGAGCAGTTCTTC
>TRBJ2-7|TRBD1|.|TRBV28
CASRQGVPGYEQYF
TGTGCCAGTAGACAGGGGGTCCCAGGGTACGAGCAGTACTTC
>TRBJ2-3|.|.|TRBV29-1
CSVERGLTQYF
TGCAGCGTCGAAAGGGGTTTAACGCAGTATTTT
>TRBJ2-3|.|.|TRBV7-3
CASSGPGDTQYF
TGTGCCAGCAGCGGACCCGGAGATACGCAGTATTTT
>TRBJ2-5|TRBD2|.|TRBV28
CASGLAGETQYF
TGTGCCAGTGGACTAGCGGGAGAGACCCAGTACTTC
>TRBJ2-2|.|.|TRBV27
CASTPAGGLGGTGELFF
TGTGCCAGCACCCCAGCTGGCGGCCTCGGGGGCACCGGGGAGCTGTTTTTT
>TRBJ1-5|TRBD1|.|TRBV5-1
CASSLGQGEGQPQHF
TGCGCCAGCAGCTTGGGACAGGGGGAGGGCCAGCCCCAGCATTTT
>TRBJ1-5|.|few|TRBV6-4
CASSEQVDQPQHF
TGTGCCAGCAGTGAACAGGTCGACCAGCCCCAGCATTTT